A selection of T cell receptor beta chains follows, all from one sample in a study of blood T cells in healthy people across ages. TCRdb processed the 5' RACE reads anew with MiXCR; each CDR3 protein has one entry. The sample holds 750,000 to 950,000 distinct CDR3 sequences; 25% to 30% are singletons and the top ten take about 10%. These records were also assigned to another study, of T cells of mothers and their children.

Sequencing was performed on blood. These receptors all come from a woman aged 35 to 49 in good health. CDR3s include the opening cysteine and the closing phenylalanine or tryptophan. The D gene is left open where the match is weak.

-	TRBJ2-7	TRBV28	CASLRSYEQYF
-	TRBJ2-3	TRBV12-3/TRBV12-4	CASSLNRVGTDTQYF
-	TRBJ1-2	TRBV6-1	CASRSDTLNHGYTF
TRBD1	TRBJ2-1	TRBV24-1	CVTSDLRTGPSEQFF
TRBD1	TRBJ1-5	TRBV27	CASSAGGPQPQHF
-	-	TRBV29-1	CSVGNSNQPQYF
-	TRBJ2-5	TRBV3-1	CASSLGRGPWTQYF
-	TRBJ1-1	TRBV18	CASSPQVRTEAFF
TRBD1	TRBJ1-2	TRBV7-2	CASSLGQGRGYTF
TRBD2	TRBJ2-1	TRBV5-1	CASSLVAGIRGKQFF
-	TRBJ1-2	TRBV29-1	CSVSPGPTANYGYTF
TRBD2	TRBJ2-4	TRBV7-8	CASSLMPRGASAKNIQYF
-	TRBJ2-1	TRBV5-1	CASSLVGGHEYNEQFF
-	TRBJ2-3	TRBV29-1	CSGAGASTDTQYF
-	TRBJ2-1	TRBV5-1	CASSFGRRAARQIDNEQFF
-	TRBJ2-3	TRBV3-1	CASSQEAVADTQYF